The 4 T cell receptor beta chains below all came from one sample that was sequenced in a study of identical twins (dated by TCRdb to between 2015 and 2016). Library preparation used 5' RACE. The data were produced on an Illumina HiSeq 2000. The public reads were reanalyzed by TCRdb: fastp trimming at Q25, MiXCR alignment, in-frame beta chains only. Here each entry gathers all rows of one CDR3 protein and keeps the most common genes and DNA. Present in this sample are 540,000 or so distinct CDR3 sequences, approximately 20% of which were seen just once. The top ten clonotypes cover around 0.47% of the sample. Another study also made use of these data, one on yellow fever vaccine responses in identical twins.

The sample taken for sequencing was CD4+ T cells sorted from blood. The receptors were gathered from a woman aged 18-30 years in good health.

The chain links TRBV3-1 to TRBJ2-1; 14 bases are shared with TRBD2. V lost 1 base and J lost 7; bases outside the gene matches: 3. CDR1 and CDR2 (germline): LGHDT, YNNKEL (reference sequence). The CDR3 loop spans 16 amino acids. The CDR3 DNA follows: TGTGCCAGCAGCCAAGGGACTAGCGGGAGGAGTAATGAGCAGTTCTTC. It codes for CASSQGTSGRSNEQFF.

This rearrangement joins TRBV5-5 to TRBJ2-7, with D perhaps assigned TRBD1 or TRBD2 (6 bases each). The CDR3 totals 14 residues. V was clipped by 2 bases and J by 4 bases, with 13 bases between them. Germline CDR1 reads SGHKS; CDR2 reads YYEKEE (reference sequence). CDR3 amino acids: CASSFGQGTYEQYV. The CDR3, as DNA: TGTGCCAGCAGCTTTGGGCAGGGGACTTACGAGCAGTACGTC.

Note on this clonotype: Germline and junction disagree at one end, which may indicate a read error. The chain employs TRBV12-3 or TRBV12-4 and TRBJ2-4, with D hard to call. This CDR3 has 16 residues. The CDR3 sequence is CASSFLAARPKNIQCF. The CDR3, as DNA: TGTGCCAGCAGTTTCTTGGCAGCGAGACCAAAAAACATTCAGTGCTTC.

In this sample, this clonotype turned up a few times. CDR3 DNA: TGCAGTGCTACCCTATTACTGGCCGGGGAGCTGTTTTTT. It codes for CSATLLLAGELFF. The chain is built from TRBV20-1 and TRBJ2-2; D is ambiguous. The length of the CDR3 is 13 residues. CDR1 DFQATT and CDR2 SNEGSKA come from the germline V gene (reference sequence). V was pared by 4 bases and J by 6 bases, with 12 bases between.